The clone carrying this TCR beta chain occurred once. This record comes from a study of cytomegalovirus exposure and HLA in healthy donors. The V gene lost 3 bases and the J gene lost 4 bases, with 13 bases spanning the gap. The length of the CDR3 is 15 residues. The germline V gene has CDR1 MNHNS and CDR2 SASEGT. Both 60 Vbeta primers and 13 Jbeta primers went into the PCR. The repertoire was sequenced with immunoSEQ multiplex PCR; TCRdb's copy has only in-frame clones and lacks some. The table includes about 120,000 clones, 73% detected once. This receptor was identified in a middle-aged woman in good health and CMV-seronegative. What was sequenced was PBMCs. The chain has TRBV6-1 and TRBJ2-1, with a weak D call TRBD2 (6 bases). The CDR3 is CASSDLAGPYNEQFF. DNA for the CDR3: TGTGCCAGCAGTGATCTGGCGGGGCCATACAATGAGCAGTTCTTC.